This TCR beta chain was identified in a study of cytomegalovirus exposure and HLA in healthy donors. Whole-study context: From donors who were HLA-typed, an early data release held around 85 million unique TCRs.

PCR primers comprised 60 Vbeta and 13 Jbeta primers. Only in-frame clones appear in the TCRdb table, and some are missing; sequencing was by immunoSEQ multiplex PCR. The top ten clones hold approximately 7% of a sample with tens of thousands of clones, less than 80% of them seen once. This CDR3 region has 15 residues. CDR1 is SNHLY and CDR2 is FYNNEI in the germline V gene. Losses at the gene ends were 7 bases for V and 3 bases for J; bases not matched to a gene: 12. The TCR was taken from a woman aged 45-60 years in good health and CMV-seropositive. The V gene is TRBV2, the J gene TRBJ2-7; TRBD2 agrees at 7 bases. Sequenced sample: PBMCs. The CDR3 DNA follows: TGTGCCAGCATCGCGACTAGCCTACGACTCTACGAGCAGTACGTC. Translating gives CASIATSLRLYEQYV.